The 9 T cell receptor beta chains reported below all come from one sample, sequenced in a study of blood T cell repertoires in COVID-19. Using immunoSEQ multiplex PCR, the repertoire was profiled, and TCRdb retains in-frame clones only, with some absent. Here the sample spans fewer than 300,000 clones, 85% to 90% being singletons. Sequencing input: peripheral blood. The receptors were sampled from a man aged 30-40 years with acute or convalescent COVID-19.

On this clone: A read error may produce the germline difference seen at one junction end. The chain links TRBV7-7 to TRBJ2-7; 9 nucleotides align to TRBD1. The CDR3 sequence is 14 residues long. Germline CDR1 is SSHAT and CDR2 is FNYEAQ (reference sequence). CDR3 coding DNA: TGTGCTAGCAGCCTCGGGACAGGGCTGGACGAGCAGTACTTC. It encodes CASSLGTGLDEQYF.

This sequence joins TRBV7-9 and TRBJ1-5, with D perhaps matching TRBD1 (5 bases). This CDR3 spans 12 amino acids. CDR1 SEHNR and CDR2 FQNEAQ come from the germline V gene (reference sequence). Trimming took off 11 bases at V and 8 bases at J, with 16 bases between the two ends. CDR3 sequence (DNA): TGTGCCGGTGCGGGGCCTGATAAGCCCCAGCATTTT. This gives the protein CAGAGPDKPQHF. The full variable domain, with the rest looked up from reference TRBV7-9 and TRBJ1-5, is DTGVSQNPRHKITKRGQNVTFRCDPISEHNRLYWYRQTLGQGPEFLTYFQNEAQLEKSRLLSDRFSAERPKGSFSTLEIQRTEQGDSAMYLCAGAGPDKPQHFGDGTRLSIL.

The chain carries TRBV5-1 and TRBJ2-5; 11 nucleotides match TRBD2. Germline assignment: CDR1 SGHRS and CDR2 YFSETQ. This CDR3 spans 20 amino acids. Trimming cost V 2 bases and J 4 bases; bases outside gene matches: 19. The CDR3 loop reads CASSLRLSGGTSGLRETQYF. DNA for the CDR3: TGCGCCAGCAGCTTACGTCTCTCGGGGGGGACTAGCGGATTAAGAGAGACCCAGTACTTC. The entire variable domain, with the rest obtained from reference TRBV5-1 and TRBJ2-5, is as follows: KAGVTQTPRYLIKTRGQQVTLSCSPISGHRSVSWYQQTPGQGLQFLFEYFSETQRNKGNFPGRFSGRQFSNSRSEMNVSTLELGDSALYLCASSLRLSGGTSGLRETQYFGPGTRLLVL.

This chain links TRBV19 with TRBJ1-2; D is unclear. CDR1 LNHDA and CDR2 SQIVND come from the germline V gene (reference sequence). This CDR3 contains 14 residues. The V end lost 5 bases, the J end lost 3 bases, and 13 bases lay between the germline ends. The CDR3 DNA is TGTGCCAGTAGTCCCGGGATGAGGGACTATGGCTACACCTTC. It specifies CASSPGMRDYGYTF.

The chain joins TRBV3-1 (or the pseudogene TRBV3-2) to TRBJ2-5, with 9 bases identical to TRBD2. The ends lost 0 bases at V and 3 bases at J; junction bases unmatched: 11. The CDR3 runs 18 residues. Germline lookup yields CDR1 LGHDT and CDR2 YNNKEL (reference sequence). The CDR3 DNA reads TGTGCCAGCAGCCAAGATAGCGGGAGCGTCCCAAGCAAAGAGACCCAGTACTTC. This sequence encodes CASSQDSGSVPSKETQYF.

The CDR3 here is CASSAMRGRNEKLFF. CDR3 sequence (DNA): TGTGCCAGCAGCGCAATGCGGGGGAGGAATGAAAAACTGTTTTTT. V gene TRBV7-2 combines with J gene TRBJ1-4, with D possibly TRBD1 on 5 matching bases. CDR1 is SGHTA, CDR2 FQGNSA, per germline. The CDR3 covers 15 residues. V gave up 5 bases and J gave up 5 bases, with 15 bases separating them.

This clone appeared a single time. CDR3 sequence reads: CASSLDRTPTIYEQYF. CDR3 bases: TGTGCCAGCAGCTTAGATCGAACTCCAACCATCTACGAGCAGTACTTC. The rearrangement links TRBV11-2 to TRBJ2-7; D uncertain. Trimming cost V 0 bases and J 3 bases, with 15 bases left between them. The CDR3 covers 16 residues. Germline CDR1 reads SGHAT; CDR2 reads FQNNGV.

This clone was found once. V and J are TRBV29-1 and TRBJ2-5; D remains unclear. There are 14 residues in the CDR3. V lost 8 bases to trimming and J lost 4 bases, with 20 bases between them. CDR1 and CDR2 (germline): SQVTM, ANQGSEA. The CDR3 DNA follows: TGCAGCTCACGCGGCCACGTAGACGGAGAGACCCAGTACTTC. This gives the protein CSSRGHVDGETQYF. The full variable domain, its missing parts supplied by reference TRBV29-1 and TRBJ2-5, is SAVISQKPSRDICQRGTSLTIQCQVDSQVTMMFWYRQQPGQSLTLIATANQGSEATYESGFVIDKFPISRPNLTFSTLTVSNMSPEDSSIYLCSSRGHVDGETQYFGPGTRLLVL.

CDR3: CASSMPGQTRGYTF. The CDR3 bases are TGTGCCAGTAGTATGCCGGGACAGACAAGGGGCTACACCTTC. This chain links TRBV19 with TRBJ1-2, with 7 bases that match TRBD1. The CDR3 is 14 amino acids. Per germline, CDR1 LNHDA and CDR2 SQIVND (reference sequence). The V gene end was trimmed by 3 bases and the J gene end by 8 bases; junction bases not matched to a gene: 9.